Each of the 13 T cell receptor beta chains below was sequenced from the same sample in a study of control samples from healthy donors and cancer patients. Data came from immunoSEQ multiplex PCR; TCRdb stores just in-frame clones and leaves some out. The sample shows 70,000 or so clones, around 82% of them seen only once. Specimen: blood. The receptors come from a man over 45 in good health.

The chain carries TRBV6-5 and TRBJ2-1; TRBD2 aligns across 7 bases. Germline V gene data show CDR1 as MNHEY and CDR2 as SVGAGI. There are 14 residues in the CDR3. V was pared by 3 bases and J by 6 bases, with 5 bases of the junction left unmatched. CDR3 DNA: TGTGCCAGCAGTTATGGCGGGAGTGTCAATGAGCAGTTCTTC. It is translated as CASSYGGSVNEQFF.

The chain employs TRBV3-1 (or the pseudogene TRBV3-2) and TRBJ1-1, with 7 positions matching TRBD1. CDR1 is LGHDT and CDR2 is YNNKEL in the germline V gene (reference sequence). The CDR3 has 15 amino acids. The V gene end was trimmed by 4 bases and the J gene end by 11 bases; junction bases not matched to a gene: 16. DNA of the CDR3: TGTGCCAGCAGCCCCCTGCTGACAGGGTCACGACGGGCTTTCTTT. Translation: CASSPLLTGSRRAFF.

The CDR3 bases are TGTGCCAGCAGCCAAGAGGCCAAAAGGAGTCGGCAGTTCTTC. This sequence encodes CASSQEAKRSRQFF. The gene calls are TRBV14 and TRBJ2-1, with D hard to call. Deletions cut 0 bases from V and 12 bases from J, with 15 bases between. The germline V gene has CDR1 SGHDN and CDR2 FVKESK. The length of the CDR3 is 14 residues.

The sample holds one count of this clone. The chain joins TRBV21-1 to TRBJ1-5; the table's D gene call, TRBD1, was not cross checked with the DNA. TRBV21-1 is flagged as a pseudogene. The CDR3 extends over 17 amino acids. The CDR3 loop is CASSKRGPGHSNQPQHF. In DNA, the CDR3 is TGTGCCAGCAGCAAACGGGGCCCGGGACATTCCAATCAGCCCCAGCATTTT.

The chain uses TRBV18 and TRBJ2-2, with TRBD1 matching 9 bases. Germline V gene data show CDR1 as KGHSH and CDR2 as LQKENI. V shed 3 bases, J shed 2 bases, and the junction held 7 bases outside the gene matches. This CDR3 region has 17 residues. CDR3: CASSPLDRGPNTGELFF. DNA of the CDR3: TGTGCCAGCTCACCGTTGGACAGGGGCCCTAACACCGGGGAGCTGTTTTTT.

CDR3 protein: CASSDKEDQPQHF. As DNA, the CDR3 is TGTGCCAGCAGTGATAAAGAAGATCAGCCCCAGCATTTT. The chain uses TRBV25-1 and TRBJ1-5; D is ambiguous. From germline, CDR1 is MGHDK and CDR2 SYGVNS. CDR3 length equals 13 residues. V lost 3 bases and J lost 5, with 8 bases in between.

The chain uses TRBV9 and TRBJ1-1, with 7 nucleotides matching TRBD1. From germline, CDR1 is SGDLS and CDR2 YYNGEE. CDR3 length: 14 amino acids. Germline trimming cut 0 bases from V and 1 base from J; bases unmatched to any gene: 0. The CDR3 region is CASSVGQGNTEAFF. The CDR3 region has the DNA TGTGCCAGCAGCGTAGGACAGGGGAACACTGAAGCTTTCTTT.

The rearrangement uses TRBV11-2 and TRBJ1-5; the D is unclear. The V and J ends lost 3 bases and 4 bases respectively, with 10 bases between them. Germline CDR1 and CDR2: SGHAT and FQNNGV. The CDR3 is made up of 14 amino acids. CDR3 bases: TGTGCCAGCAGCTTTATTGGGTATAATCAGCCCCAGCATTTT. Protein: CASSFIGYNQPQHF.

The J gene is TRBJ2-2, the V gene TRBV7-9, with D perhaps being TRBD1 or TRBD2 (6 bases each). The CDR3 runs to 16 residues. With 7 bases removed from V and 5 bases from J, the gap between germline ends came to 20 bases. Per germline, CDR1 SEHNR and CDR2 FQNEAQ (reference sequence). CDR3 DNA sequence: TGTGCCAGCAACCATGGGGGGCGCCCAATGACCGGGGAGCTGTTTTTT. Its translation: CASNHGGRPMTGELFF. Filled out from reference TRBV7-9 and TRBJ2-2, the complete variable domain reads DTGVSQNPRHKITKRGQNVTFRCDPISEHNRLYWYRQTLGQGPEFLTYFQNEAQLEKSRLLSDRFSAERPKGSFSTLEIQRTEQGDSAMYLCASNHGGRPMTGELFFGEGSRLTVL.

The chain is built from TRBV19 and TRBJ1-4; D is perhaps TRBD1 (5 bases). The CDR3 length is 12 residues. V gave up 6 bases and J gave up 8 bases, with 10 bases separating them. The germline V gene has CDR1 LNHDA and CDR2 SQIVND (reference sequence). The CDR3 nucleotides are TGTGCCAGTAGCTTGAGGGGCGAAAAACTGTTTTTT. It encodes CASSLRGEKLFF.

This clone was seen only a few times. The V gene is TRBV2, the J gene TRBJ2-2; 7 nucleotides agree with TRBD2. With 4 bases clipped from V and 4 bases from J, the junction kept 6 bases outside the gene matches. Germline lookup yields CDR1 SNHLY and CDR2 FYNNEI. The CDR3 has 15 residues. For the CDR3, the DNA is TGTGCCAGCAGTGGGGAGGGGCGAAGCACCGGGGAGCTGTTTTTT. Amino acid sequence: CASSGEGRSTGELFF. Complete variable domain (other parts from reference TRBV2 and TRBJ2-2): EPEVTQTPSHQVTQMGQEVILRCVPISNHLYFYWYRQILGQKVEFLVSFYNNEISEKSEIFDDQFSVERPDGSNFTLKIRSTKLEDSAMYFCASSGEGRSTGELFFGEGSRLTVL.

The chain couples TRBV6-5 to TRBJ1-1; D is uncertain. V was pared by 5 bases and J by 6 bases, with 13 bases between. CDR1 and CDR2 (germline): MNHEY, SVGAGI. This CDR3 comprises 13 residues. CDR3 coding DNA: TGTGCCAGCAGTCCTTCCACCGCATCTGAAGCTTTCTTT. This translates into CASSPSTASEAFF.

The chain links TRBV29-1 to TRBJ2-7; D is unclear. Trimming stripped 4 bases from V and 1 base from J, with 5 bases between. The CDR3 contains 11 residues. CDR1 and CDR2 from the germline V gene are SQVTM and ANQGSEA. The CDR3 DNA sequence: TGCAGCGTTGTAAATTCCTACGAGCAGTACTTC. Translation: CSVVNSYEQYF.